The clone carrying this T cell receptor (beta chain) was detected ten times or more. The data stem from a study of T-cell reconstitution after alpha-beta-depleted transplantation in children. V shed 6 bases and J shed 0 bases, with 9 bases lying between them. The germline gives CDR1 MNHNS, CDR2 SASEGT. CDR3 length equals 14 residues. Unique molecular identifiers were used to barcode this TCRbeta library. TCRdb processed the PCR reads anew with MiXCR; each CDR3 protein has one entry. The sample carries fewer than 120,000 distinct CDR3 sequences, about a tenth recorded once. The sample here was PBMCs from the stem cell graft donor, taken from the stem cell graft. The sequence derives from a human donor who donated a stem cell graft to a child with acute lymphoblastic leukemia. The chain recombines TRBV6-1 with TRBJ1-5, with D tentatively TRBD1 (6 bases). Here the CDR3 reads CASRDSYSNQPQHF. CDR3 in DNA: TGTGCCAGCAGGGACAGTTATAGCAATCAGCCCCAGCATTTT.